Following are 32 T cell receptor beta chains from one sample sequenced in a study of tumor-infiltrating lymphocytes in primary liver carcinoma. Total RNA and DNA came together from around 20-30 mg of bulk tissue without cell sorting. With a constant-region primer, TCR beta cDNA was made from approximately 520 ng of total RNA. Library construction for TCR beta comprised three nested multiplex PCR rounds performed with slightly modified ARM-PCR. Running 10 cycles apiece, the first two PCR rounds relied on TRBV1-TRBV30 forward primers together with a C-beta reverse primer. One entry per CDR3 protein results from TCRdb running MiXCR on the multiplex PCR reads. The sample carries about 92,000 distinct CDR3 sequences, approximately 68% recorded once. Input material: tumor-adjacent normal liver tissue. These receptors all stem from a man aged 35 to 55 with primary liver carcinoma and hepatitis B virus infection.

Notes on this clonotype: The CDR3 ends on some other residue instead of the conserved phenylalanine or tryptophan, so this is likely a read error. V usage is TRBV11-1 and J usage is TRBJ2-3; D call uncertain. The V end lost 1 base, the J end lost 5 bases, and 7 bases lay between the germline ends. The CDR3 is 13 amino acids. Germline V CDR1 and CDR2: SGHAT, FQDESV (reference sequence). In nucleotides, the CDR3 is TGTGCCAGCAGCTTAGGCATGGAAGATACGCAGTATCCT. This encodes CASSLGMEDTQYP.

On this clonotype: At one boundary the junction diverges from the germline segment, which might be a read error. The rearrangement links TRBV11-1 to TRBJ2-5; D gene unclear. The CDR3 loop spans 13 amino acids. Germline V gene lookup returns CDR1 SGHAT and CDR2 FQDESV (reference sequence). In DNA, the CDR3 is TGCGCCAGCAACAGTTCTAGAGGCGAGACCCAGTACTTC. It specifies CASNSSRGETQYF.

Remarks on this clonotype: This may arise from a read error, as a much more abundant clone is one base away. J is TRBJ2-7 and V is TRBV6-5; D is possibly TRBD1 or TRBD2 (5 bases each). Germline lookup yields CDR1 MNHEY and CDR2 SVGAGI. This CDR3 comprises 12 residues. The ends were cut back, 10 bases at V and 7 bases at J, with 17 bases in the middle. CDR3 sequence (DNA): TGTGCCAACAGGCCCGGACCGGGAGAGCAGTACTTC. It is translated as CANRPGPGEQYF.

As regards this clonotype: Since a much larger clone is just one base distant, this may be a read error. The final CDR3 position lacks the conserved phenylalanine or tryptophan, pointing to a likely read error. The CDR3 nucleotides are TGCGCCAGCAGCAACAGGGAGGCCGGGGAGCTGTTTTAT. This encodes CASSNREAGELFY. V is TRBV5-1 and J is TRBJ2-2; D may correspond to TRBD1 or TRBD2 (6 bases each). The CDR3 is made up of 13 amino acids. From germline, CDR1 is SGHRS and CDR2 YFSETQ. V lost 4 bases to trimming and J lost 6 bases, with 10 bases between them.

Many counts were recorded for this clonotype. The gene calls are TRBV29-1 and TRBJ2-2; D remains unclear. V shed 1 base and J shed 7 bases, with 10 bases lying between them. Germline CDR1 is SQVTM and CDR2 is ANQGSEA. The CDR3 covers 13 residues. The CDR3 region has the DNA TGCAGCGTTGAAGGGGCTTTGGGCGGGGAGCTGTTTTTT. Its protein product is CSVEGALGGELFF.

This clonotype was seen repeatedly, ten times or more. Sequence at one end of the junction differs from germline and may be a read error. The V call is TRBV13, the J call TRBJ2-7; TRBD2 is a possible D gene (6 bases). Germline V CDR1 and CDR2: PRHDT, FYEKMQ (reference sequence). CDR3 size: 14 residues. CDR3 nucleotide sequence: TGTGCCAGCAGTAGGGATGGGGACTCCTTCGAGCAGTACTTC. Residues: CASSRDGDSFEQYF.

About this clonotype itself: One base away lies a much larger clone, so this may be a sequencing read error. The chain employs TRBV28 and TRBJ2-3; D uncertain. In germline, CDR1 is MDHEN, CDR2 SYDVKM. CDR3 length: 14 residues. The V end was cut by 7 bases, the J end by 1 base, with 12 bases between. CDR3 protein: CASTNGPGTDTQYF. As DNA, the CDR3 is TGTGCCAGCACCAATGGGCCGGGCACAGATACGCAGTATTTT.

With regard to this clonotype: A much bigger clone sits one base away, suggesting this may be a read error. V and J are TRBV5-5 and TRBJ1-5; no reliable D call. The CDR3 extends over 14 amino acids. Germline V gives CDR1 SGHKS, CDR2 YYEKEE (reference sequence). V lost 3 bases to trimming and J lost 0 bases, with 7 bases between them. This CDR3 is CASSYEFSNQPQHF. As DNA, the CDR3 is TGTGCCAGCAGCTATGAGTTTAGCAATCAGCCCCAGCATTTT.

The genes are TRBV7-8 and TRBJ1-3, with no clear D. Germline values: CDR1 SGHVS, CDR2 FQNEAQ. V was trimmed by 0 bases and J by 3 bases, leaving 15 bases between them. The CDR3 sequence is 17 residues long. In DNA, the CDR3 is TGTGCCAGCAGCTTAGCTCATGACCCAGGAGATGGAAACACCATATATTTT. Its translation: CASSLAHDPGDGNTIYF.

This clonotype was found once. One end of the junction is discordant with germline, which a read error may explain. The chain uses TRBV11-2 and TRBJ2-3, with D perhaps matching TRBD1 or TRBD2 (5 bases each). Germline V gene lookup returns CDR1 SGHAT and CDR2 FQNNGV. This CDR3 is built from 15 residues. This chain's CDR3 is CASSFLCRDGDTQYF. The CDR3 region has the DNA TGTGCCAGCAGCTTCCTTTGTAGGGACGGGGATACGCAATATTTT.

By its share, this clonotype is medium-sized. The chain uses TRBV6-5 and TRBJ1-1, with TRBD1 matching 9 bases. The V segment lost 2 bases and the J segment 9 bases; nucleotides outside the gene matches: 10. The CDR3 is 15 residues long. Germline values: CDR1 MNHEY, CDR2 SVGAGI. The CDR3 protein is CASSYARDRAPKAFF. The CDR3 nucleotides read TGTGCCAGCAGTTACGCCCGGGACAGGGCCCCAAAAGCTTTCTTT.

Note on this clonotype: This sequence may be a read error, since a much larger clone differs from it by one base. The chain recombines TRBV21-1 with TRBJ1-1. TRBV21-1 is tagged as a pseudogene. The CDR3 consists of 13 residues. In nucleotides, the CDR3 is TGTGCCAGCAGCAAACGCGGGAACACTGAACCTTTCTTT. Encoded protein: CASSKRGNTEPFF.

This clonotype was counted many times. The genes are TRBV18 and TRBJ2-5; 7 bases are shared with TRBD1. From germline, CDR1 is KGHSH and CDR2 LQKENI. V was clipped by 1 base and J by 3 bases; unmatched bases: 2. This CDR3 region has 14 residues. The CDR3 region is CASSPRGGEETQYF. Here the CDR3 DNA reads TGTGCCAGCTCACCACGAGGGGGCGAAGAGACCCAGTACTTC. Looking up the rest from reference TRBV18 and TRBJ2-5 gives the full variable domain: NAGVMQNPRHLVRRRGQEARLRCSPMKGHSHVYWYRQLPEEGLKFMVYLQKENIIDESGMPKERFSAEFPKEGPSILRIQQVVRGDSAAYFCASSPRGGEETQYFGPGTRLLVL.

On this clonotype itself: This is likely a read error, given that the CDR3 carries no conserved phenylalanine or tryptophan at its end. V gene TRBV11-2 combines with J gene TRBJ1-1; no definite D call. Germline-derived CDR1 and CDR2 are SGHAT and FQNNGV. The CDR3 contains 13 residues. The CDR3 bases are TGTGCCAGCAACTTAGGCCTGAACACTGAAGCTTTCCTT. Its translation: CASNLGLNTEAFL.

V and J are TRBV6-6 and TRBJ1-1, with unresolved D. Germline CDR1 and CDR2: MNHNY and SVGAGI (reference sequence). V was shortened by 5 bases and J by 7 bases, with 8 bases between the two germline ends. The CDR3 consists of 11 residues. The CDR3 here is CASSTGFEAFF. The CDR3 nucleotides read TGTGCCAGCAGTACGGGGTTTGAAGCTTTCTTT.

Points on this clonotype: It may be a read error: a sequence one base away is much more abundant. The chain uses TRBV12-3 or TRBV12-4 and TRBJ2-5; no definite D call. This CDR3 spans 13 amino acids. Deletions cut 8 bases from V and 5 bases from J, with 15 bases between. CDR3 nucleotide sequence: TGTGCCAGCCGTCCGACAACAAGGGAGACCCAGTACTTC. As protein: CASRPTTRETQYF.

Notes on this clonotype: At one of its ends the junction is not consistent with the germline gene, which may arise from a read error. J is TRBJ2-1 and V is TRBV11-3; the match to TRBD2 covers 14 bases. Germline V gives CDR1 SGHNT, CDR2 YENEEA. The CDR3 loop spans 16 amino acids. The CDR3 bases are TGTGCCAGCGACTTATCAGGGACTAGCGGGAGAGGTGAACAGTCCTTC. This encodes CASDLSGTSGRGEQSF.

Worth noting for this clonotype: The germline gene is not matched at one end of the junction; a read error may be the cause. The J gene is TRBJ1-4, the V gene TRBV5-5; D not resolved. Per the germline V gene, CDR1 is SGHKS and CDR2 is YYEKEE (reference sequence). The CDR3 spans 15 residues. In nucleotides, the CDR3 is TGTGCCAGCAGCTTGTCCCAGGCAACTAAAGAAAAACTGTTTTTT. Translating it yields CASSLSQATKEKLFF. The full variable domain, with the rest looked up from reference TRBV5-5 and TRBJ1-4, is DAGVTQSPTHLIKTRGQQVTLRCSPISGHKSVSWYQQVLGQGPQFIFQYYEKEERGRGNFPDRFSARQFPNYSSELNVNALLLGDSALYLCASSLSQATKEKLFFGSGTQLSVL.

To note about this clonotype: At one of its ends the junction is not consistent with the germline gene, which may arise from a read error. The chain links TRBV6-6 to TRBJ1-2; the D is unclear. The CDR3 length is 12 residues. Looked up from germline, CDR1 is MNHNY and CDR2 is SVGAGI (reference sequence). DNA for the CDR3: TGTGTCAGCAACCGCCGGGCGGCCGGCTACACCTTC. Translating gives CVSNRRAAGYTF.

A remark on this clonotype: At one of its ends the junction is not consistent with the germline gene, which may arise from a read error. This sequence joins TRBV10-2 and TRBJ2-1; the D gene is possibly TRBD2 (6 bases). The CDR3 runs 15 residues. CDR1 and CDR2 (germline): WSHSY, SAAADI. The CDR3 coding sequence is TGTGTCAGCAGTGCGGGGCGGAGCTCCTACAATGAGCAGTTCTTC. Its protein is CVSSAGRSSYNEQFF.

A remark on this clonotype: This may be a read error: a much more frequent sequence differs by one nucleotide. V gene TRBV14 combines with J gene TRBJ2-7; D unclear. The V gene's germline CDR1 is SGHDN and CDR2 FVKESK. V shed 3 bases and J shed 1 base, with 16 bases lying between them. The CDR3 spans 16 residues. The CDR3 here is CASSHPRRGESYEQYF. The CDR3 DNA is TGTGCCAGCAGCCACCCAAGACGTGGGGAATCCTACGAGCAGTACTTC.

This clonotype was counted a single time. Compared with germline, one end of the junction differs, possibly owing to a read error. The chain employs TRBV12-3 or TRBV12-4 and TRBJ1-1, with 7 positions matching TRBD1. This CDR3 has 13 amino acids. CDR3 sequence (DNA): TGTGCCAGCTGTGTGACAGGGTTGACTGAGGCTTTCTTT. Protein sequence: CASCVTGLTEAFF.

The chain employs TRBV6-5 and TRBJ2-7; 8 nucleotides agree with TRBD2. Germline-derived CDR1 and CDR2 are MNHEY and SVGAGI. The CDR3 consists of 15 residues. The CDR3 region is CASTYSSTGRAWQYV. CDR3 coding DNA: TGTGCCAGCACTTACTCGTCGACCGGGAGGGCCTGGCAGTACGTC.

A word on this clonotype: The junction departs from germline at one end; a sequencing error may be responsible. The V and J genes are TRBV4-2 and TRBJ2-4, with D maybe TRBD2 (5 bases). Per germline, CDR1 LGHNA and CDR2 YNFKEQ. The CDR3 sequence is 15 residues long. The CDR3 sequence is CASSQVEGVENIQYF. The CDR3 coding sequence is TGTGCCAGCAGTCAAGTCGAGGGAGTGGAAAACATTCAGTACTTC.

As to this clonotype: A read error may account for a junction end that differs from germline. This chain connects TRBV29-1 to TRBJ2-5; no clear D gene. This CDR3 contains 13 residues. CDR1 SQVTM and CDR2 ANQGSEA come from the germline V gene. In DNA form, the CDR3 reads TGCGGTGGATACTGGGTTATCGGAGAGACCCGGTACTTC. This sequence encodes CGGYWVIGETRYF.

This clonotype was recorded a few times. J is TRBJ1-5 and V is TRBV29-1; possibly TRBD1 for D (5 bases). Germline V gives CDR1 SQVTM, CDR2 ANQGSEA. Trimming left V 7 bases short and J 5 bases short, with 18 bases between. The CDR3 runs 14 residues. The CDR3 loop reads CSAGGGSPDQPQHF. The CDR3 DNA reads as TGCAGCGCCGGGGGGGGGTCCCCTGATCAGCCCCAGCATTTT. Full variable domain (remainder filled in from reference TRBV29-1 and TRBJ1-5): SAVISQKPSRDICQRGTSLTIQCQVDSQVTMMFWYRQQPGQSLTLIATANQGSEATYESGFVIDKFPISRPNLTFSTLTVSNMSPEDSSIYLCSAGGGSPDQPQHFGDGTRLSIL.

As concerns this clonotype: The missing conserved phenylalanine or tryptophan at the end of this CDR3 makes a read error likely. The rearrangement uses TRBV11-1 and TRBJ2-7; the D is unclear. Germline V gene lookup returns CDR1 SGHAT and CDR2 FQDESV (reference sequence). The CDR3 extends over 14 amino acids. The CDR3 nucleotides are TGTGCTAGCAGCTTAGAGGTGGGCTCCTACGAGCAGTACTTA. Its translation: CASSLEVGSYEQYL.

For this clonotype: The junction departs from the called germline gene at one end, perhaps through a read error. The rearrangement links TRBV13 to TRBJ2-7; D is ambiguous. This CDR3 is built from 12 residues. Looked up from germline, CDR1 is PRHDT and CDR2 is FYEKMQ (reference sequence). The CDR3 is CASSYQSYEQYF. In nucleotides, the CDR3 is TGTGCCAGCAGCTACCAGTCCTATGAGCAGTACTTC.

As for this clonotype: One junction end does not reproduce the germline sequence, and a read error may be involved. The chain employs TRBV11-2 and TRBJ2-7, with TRBD2 matching 7 bases. Looked up from germline, CDR1 is SGHAT and CDR2 is FQNNGV. This CDR3 contains 13 residues. CDR3 region: CDSSQQTSSEQYF. DNA for the CDR3: TGTGACAGCAGCCAACAGACTAGCTCCGAGCAGTACTTC.

Note on this clonotype: It may be a read error: a sequence one base away is much more abundant. V usage is TRBV12-3 or TRBV12-4 and J usage is TRBJ2-2; 16 bases match TRBD2. This CDR3 has 17 amino acids. The V and J ends lost 8 bases and 3 bases, in that order; junction bases with no gene match: 6. The CDR3: CASGGLAGGPDTGELFF. Written as DNA, the CDR3 is TGTGCCAGCGGGGGACTAGCGGGAGGGCCGGACACCGGGGAGCTGTTTTTT.

The table lists this clonotype with a few counts. The gene calls are TRBV6-5 and TRBJ2-2; 9 nucleotides agree with TRBD2. With 2 bases clipped from V and 4 bases from J, the junction kept 8 bases outside the gene matches. The CDR3 runs to 17 residues. Germline lookup yields CDR1 MNHEY and CDR2 SVGAGI. The chain's CDR3 is CASSYGVAGAATGELFF. The CDR3 DNA follows: TGTGCCAGCAGTTACGGTGTAGCGGGAGCCGCCACCGGGGAGCTGTTTTTT.

The gene calls are TRBV2 and TRBJ2-7; 10 bases match TRBD2. J was trimmed by 3 bases and V by 6 bases; bases with no gene match: 17. CDR3 length equals 18 residues. CDR1 is SNHLY and CDR2 is FYNNEI in the germline V gene. The CDR3 DNA reads as TGTGCCAGCAGCGGTCGTGGCCCTCGGACTAGCGGAAACTACGAGCAGTACTTC. Encoded protein: CASSGRGPRTSGNYEQYF.